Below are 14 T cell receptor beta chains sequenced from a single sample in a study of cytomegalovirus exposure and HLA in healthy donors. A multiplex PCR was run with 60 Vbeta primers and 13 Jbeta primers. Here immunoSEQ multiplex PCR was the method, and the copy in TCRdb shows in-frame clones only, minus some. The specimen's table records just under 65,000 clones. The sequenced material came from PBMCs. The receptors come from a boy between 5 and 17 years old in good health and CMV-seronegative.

The CDR3 spells CASSYSGLAISYEQYF. The CDR3 coding sequence is TGTGCCAGCAGTTACTCGGGCCTAGCGATTTCCTACGAGCAGTACTTC. This chain uses TRBV6-5 with TRBJ2-7; possible D gene TRBD2, 6 bases. CDR3 length equals 16 residues. In germline, CDR1 is MNHEY, CDR2 SVGAGI. V dropped 0 bases and J dropped 1 base, with 13 bases sitting between them.

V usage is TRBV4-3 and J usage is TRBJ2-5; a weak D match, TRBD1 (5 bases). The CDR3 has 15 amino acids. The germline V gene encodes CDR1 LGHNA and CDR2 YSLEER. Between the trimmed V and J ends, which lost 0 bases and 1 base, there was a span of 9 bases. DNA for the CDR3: TGCGCCAGCAGCCAAGAGTCAGGGATCCAAGAGACCCAGTACTTC. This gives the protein CASSQESGIQETQYF.

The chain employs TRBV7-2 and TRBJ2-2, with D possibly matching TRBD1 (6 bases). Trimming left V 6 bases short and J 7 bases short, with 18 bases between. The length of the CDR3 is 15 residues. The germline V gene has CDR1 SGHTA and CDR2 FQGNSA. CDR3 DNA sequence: TGTGCCAGCAGTTTGGACGCAGGGGTTATCGGGGAGCTGTTTTTT. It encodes CASSLDAGVIGELFF.

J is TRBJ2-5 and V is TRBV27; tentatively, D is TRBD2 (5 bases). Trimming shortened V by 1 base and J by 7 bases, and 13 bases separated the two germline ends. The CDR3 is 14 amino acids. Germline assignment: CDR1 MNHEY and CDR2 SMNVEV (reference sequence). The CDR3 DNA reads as TGTGCCAGCAGTTTATTCGGGGTCGAGTTGACCCAGTACTTC. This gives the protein CASSLFGVELTQYF.

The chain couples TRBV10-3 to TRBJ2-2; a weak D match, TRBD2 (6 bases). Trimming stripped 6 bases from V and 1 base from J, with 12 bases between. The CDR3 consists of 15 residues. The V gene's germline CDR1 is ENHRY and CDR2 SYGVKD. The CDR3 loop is CAIRDSGVNTGELFF. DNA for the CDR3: TGTGCCATCAGAGATAGCGGAGTGAACACCGGGGAGCTGTTTTTT.

Here the CDR3 DNA reads TGTGCCAGCAGTCTAGGGACAGGGGATTGGGAGACCCAGTACTTC. Translation gives CASSLGTGDWETQYF. The V call is TRBV9, the J call TRBJ2-5; 10 bases align to TRBD1. Germline V lookup: CDR1 SGDLS, CDR2 YYNGEE. CDR3 size: 15 residues. V trimming: 5 bases; J trimming: 5 bases; junction bases outside the gene matches: 9.

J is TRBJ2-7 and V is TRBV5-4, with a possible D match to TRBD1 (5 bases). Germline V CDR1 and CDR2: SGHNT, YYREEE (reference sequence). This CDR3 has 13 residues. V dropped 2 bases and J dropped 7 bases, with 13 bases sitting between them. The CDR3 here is CASSFRQGYEQYF. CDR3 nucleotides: TGTGCCAGCAGCTTTAGGCAGGGTTATGAGCAGTACTTC.

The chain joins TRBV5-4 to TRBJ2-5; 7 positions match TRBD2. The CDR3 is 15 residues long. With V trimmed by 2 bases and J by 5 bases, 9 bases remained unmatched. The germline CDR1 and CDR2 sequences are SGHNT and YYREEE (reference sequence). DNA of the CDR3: TGTGCCAGCAGCTTTGATTACGGGAGGAGGGAGACCCAGTACTTC. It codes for CASSFDYGRRETQYF.

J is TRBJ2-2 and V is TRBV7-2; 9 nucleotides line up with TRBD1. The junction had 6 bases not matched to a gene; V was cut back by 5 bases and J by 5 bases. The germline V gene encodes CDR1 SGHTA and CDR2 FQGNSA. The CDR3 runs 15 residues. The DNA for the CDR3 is TGTGCCAGCAGCCAGGACAGGGGAAGGACCGGGGAGCTGTTTTTT. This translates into CASSQDRGRTGELFF. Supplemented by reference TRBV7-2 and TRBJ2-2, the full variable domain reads GAGVSQSPSNKVTEKGKDVELRCDPISGHTALYWYRQSLGQGLEFLIYFQGNSAPDKSGLPSDRFSAERTGGSVSTLTIQRTQQEDSAVYLCASSQDRGRTGELFFGEGSRLTVL.

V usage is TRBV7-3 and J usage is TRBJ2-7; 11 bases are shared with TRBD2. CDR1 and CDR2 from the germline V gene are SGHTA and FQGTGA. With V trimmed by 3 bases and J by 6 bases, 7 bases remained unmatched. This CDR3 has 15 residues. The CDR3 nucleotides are TGTGCCAGCAGCTTCGATAGCGGGAGGGCCTCCGAGCAGTACTTC. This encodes CASSFDSGRASEQYF.

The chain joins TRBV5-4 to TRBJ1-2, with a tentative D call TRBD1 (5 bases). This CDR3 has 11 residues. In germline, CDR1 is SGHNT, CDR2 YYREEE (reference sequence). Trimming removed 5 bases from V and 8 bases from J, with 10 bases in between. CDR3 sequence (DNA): TGTGCCAGCAGTCGGGCAGGGGGCTACACCTTC. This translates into CASSRAGGYTF.

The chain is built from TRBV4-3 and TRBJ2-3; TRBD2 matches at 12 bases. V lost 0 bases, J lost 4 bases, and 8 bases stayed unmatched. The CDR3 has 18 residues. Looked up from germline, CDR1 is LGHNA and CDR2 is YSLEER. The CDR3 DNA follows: TGCGCCAGCAGCCAAGAGGCTAGCGGGAGGGCCGTAGCAGATACGCAGTATTTT. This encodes CASSQEASGRAVADTQYF.

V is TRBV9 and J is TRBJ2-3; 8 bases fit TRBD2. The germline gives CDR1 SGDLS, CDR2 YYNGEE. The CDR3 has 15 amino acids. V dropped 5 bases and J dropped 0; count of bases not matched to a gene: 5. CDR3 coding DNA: TGTGCCAGCAGTCTGTCTAGCGGGAGCACAGATACGCAGTATTTT. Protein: CASSLSSGSTDTQYF.

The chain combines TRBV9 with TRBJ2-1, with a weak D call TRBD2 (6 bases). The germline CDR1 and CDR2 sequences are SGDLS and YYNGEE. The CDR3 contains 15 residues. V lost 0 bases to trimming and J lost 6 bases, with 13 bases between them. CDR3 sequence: CASSVVPSGSNEQFF. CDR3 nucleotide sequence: TGTGCCAGCAGCGTAGTCCCCAGCGGGTCCAATGAGCAGTTCTTC.